This passage covers 8 T cell receptor beta chains from one sample sequenced in a study of CD8+CD57+ T cells in acquired aplastic anemia. Profiling that covered TCR beta VDJ and CDR3 relied on genomic DNA as its template. TCRdb reprocessed the reads via MiXCR and lists one record per CDR3 protein. The profile shows 250,000 to 300,000 distinct CDR3 sequences, about 56% of them singletons. Sequencing input: sorted CD4+, CD8+, or CD8+CD57+ T cells (not recorded which) from PBMCs. These receptors were taken from a human donor with severe aplastic anemia or a healthy control (not recorded which).

This clonotype was found many times. J is TRBJ2-5 and V is TRBV7-6; TRBD1 might be the D (5 bases). Germline CDR1 reads SGHVS; CDR2 reads FNYEAQ. The CDR3 consists of 15 residues. The V end lost 1 base, the J end lost 4 bases, and 13 bases lay between the germline ends. CDR3: CASSLVGSQGETQYF. For the CDR3, the DNA is TGTGCCAGCAGCTTAGTGGGCTCCCAGGGAGAGACCCAGTACTTC.

The chain carries TRBV5-5 and TRBJ1-3, with a possible D match to TRBD1 (6 bases). The CDR3 is made up of 13 amino acids. CDR1 is SGHKS and CDR2 is YYEKEE in the germline V gene (reference sequence). The V and J ends lost 4 bases and 7 bases respectively, with 12 bases between them. CDR3 DNA: TGTGCCAGCAGCCAGAGGACAGACAACACCATATATTTT. This translates into CASSQRTDNTIYF.

V and J are TRBV14 and TRBJ2-7; D remains ambiguous. The CDR3 is made up of 14 amino acids. Deletions cut 5 bases from V and 3 bases from J, with 14 bases between. Germline V lookup: CDR1 SGHDN, CDR2 FVKESK. The CDR3: CASSVGSEVYEQYF. In DNA, the CDR3 is TGTGCCAGCAGCGTAGGATCGGAAGTCTACGAGCAGTACTTC. The full variable domain, with the rest looked up from reference TRBV14 and TRBJ2-7, is EAGVTQFPSHSVIEKGQTVTLRCDPISGHDNLYWYRRVMGKEIKFLLHFVKESKQDESGMPNNRFLAERTGGTYSTLKVQPAELEDSGVYFCASSVGSEVYEQYFGPGTRLTVT.

This clonotype was detected ten times or more. The CDR3 bases are TGTGCCTGGACCTCGACGCCCGGACAGGGCGATTCACCCCTCCACTTT. It yields the protein CAWTSTPGQGDSPLHF. This sequence joins TRBV30 and TRBJ1-6; 8 nucleotides agree with TRBD1. This CDR3 comprises 16 residues. Germline trimming cut 4 bases from V and 8 bases from J; bases unmatched to any gene: 13. Germline assignment: CDR1 GTSNPN and CDR2 SVGIG (reference sequence).

This clonotype was recorded many times. The chain is built from TRBV15 and TRBJ1-1, with D hard to call. V was clipped by 1 base and J by 5 bases, with 11 bases between them. CDR1 is LNHNV and CDR2 is YYDKDF in the germline V gene (reference sequence). The CDR3 extends over 14 amino acids. As DNA, the CDR3 is TGTGCCACCAGCAGAGGAAGGGTCCCTACTGAAGCTTTCTTT. Residues: CATSRGRVPTEAFF.

The chain recombines TRBV19 with TRBJ1-5; 9 bases are shared with TRBD1. The CDR3 contains 15 residues. CDR1 and CDR2 from the germline V gene are LNHDA and SQIVND (reference sequence). Unmatched junction bases numbered 10, after V lost 6 bases and J lost 7 bases. The CDR3: CASRAGTGTDQPQHF. As DNA, the CDR3 is TGTGCCAGTAGGGCCGGGACAGGGACGGACCAGCCCCAGCATTTT.

This clonotype was seen a few times. The chain employs TRBV7-9 and TRBJ2-2; D is undetermined. The CDR3 consists of 13 residues. The V and J ends lost 5 bases and 7 bases respectively, with 11 bases between them. From germline, CDR1 is SEHNR and CDR2 FQNEAQ (reference sequence). CDR3 amino acids: CASSLTTYGELFF. DNA for the CDR3: TGTGCCAGCAGCCTAACAACCTACGGGGAGCTGTTTTTT.

Ten or more counts support this clonotype. The rearrangement links TRBV2 to TRBJ2-7, with a possible D match to TRBD2 (6 bases). The CDR3 covers 14 residues. CDR1 is SNHLY, CDR2 FYNNEI, per germline. Trimming left V 5 bases short and J 0 bases short, with 11 bases between. CDR3 sequence: CASSRDLNSYEQYF. The CDR3, as DNA: TGTGCCAGCAGTCGGGACTTAAACTCCTACGAGCAGTACTTC.